Presented here are 15 T cell receptor beta chains from one specimen sequenced in a study of early T cells in non-severe SARS-CoV-2 infection. TCRdb re-called the 5' RACE reads through MiXCR, storing one row per CDR3 protein. The table includes nearly 60,000 distinct CDR3 sequences, roughly an eighth detected once. The sequenced sample consisted of whole blood. These receptors were obtained from an adult who was a healthcare worker with PCR-confirmed SARS-CoV-2 infection or an uninfected control (not recorded which).

This clonotype was counted between two and nine times. CDR3 sequence: CASSEPHQNPAGEGTETQYF. DNA of the CDR3: TGTGCCAGCAGCGAACCACATCAAAATCCAGCGGGAGAAGGGACGGAGACCCAGTACTTC. The genes are TRBV7-9 and TRBJ2-5; 8 bases line up with TRBD2. V gave up 5 bases and J gave up 5 bases; unmatched junction bases: 25. This CDR3 comprises 20 residues. CDR1 is SEHNR and CDR2 is FQNEAQ in the germline V gene (reference sequence).

The sample holds a few counts of this clonotype. V usage is TRBV6-2 or TRBV6-3 and J usage is TRBJ1-6, with a possible D match to TRBD1 (5 bases). Germline CDR1 and CDR2: MNHEY and SVGEGT. This CDR3 spans 14 amino acids. V lost 6 bases and J 10 bases, leaving 16 bases between the germline ends. The chain's CDR3 is CASSPSRQSSPLHF. The CDR3 coding sequence is TGTGCCAGCAGCCCCTCCCGACAGTCGTCACCCCTCCACTTT.

The chain employs TRBV28 and TRBJ1-3, with D unclear. The V end lost 3 bases, the J end lost 0 bases, and 9 bases lay between the germline ends. The CDR3 has 15 residues. Germline CDR1 and CDR2: MDHEN and SYDVKM. CDR3 protein: CASSLTLRSGNTIYF. Here the CDR3 DNA reads TGTGCCAGCAGTTTGACCTTACGCTCTGGAAACACCATATATTTT. Supplemented by reference TRBV28 and TRBJ1-3, the full variable domain reads DVKVTQSSRYLVKRTGEKVFLECVQDMDHENMFWYRQDPGLGLRLIYFSYDVKMKEKGDIPEGYSVSREKKERFSLILESASTNQTSMYLCASSLTLRSGNTIYFGEGSWLTVV.

Many counts were recorded for this clonotype. This chain links TRBV4-1 with TRBJ2-5, with 11 bases that match TRBD2. The V and J ends lost 4 bases and 5 bases, in that order; junction bases with no gene match: 6. The CDR3 runs 15 residues. CDR1 is MGHRA, CDR2 YSYEKL, per germline. As DNA, the CDR3 is TGCGCCAGCAGCCTACTAGCGGGAGTAGAGGAGACCCAGTACTTC. This gives the protein CASSLLAGVEETQYF.

This clonotype occurred many times. The gene calls are TRBV7-3 and TRBJ2-3; either TRBD1 or TRBD2 may fit D (6 bases each). Germline V gene sequence: CDR1 SGHTA, CDR2 FQGTGA. The CDR3 has 15 amino acids. The germline V and J ends were trimmed by 3 bases and 0 bases, with 10 bases remaining between them. CDR3 bases: TGTGCCAGCAGCTTTTTGGGGGGCAGCACAGATACGCAGTATTTT. Amino acid sequence: CASSFLGGSTDTQYF. Full variable domain (missing parts from reference TRBV7-3 and TRBJ2-3): GAGVSQTPSNKVTEKGKYVELRCDPISGHTALYWYRQSLGQGPEFLIYFQGTGAADDSGLPNDRFFAVRPEGSVSTLKIQRTERGDSAVYLCASSFLGGSTDTQYFGPGTRLTVL.

This clonotype has only a few counts. The chain carries TRBV6-1 and TRBJ2-1; 10 positions match TRBD2. The germline V gene encodes CDR1 MNHNS and CDR2 SASEGT. The CDR3 runs to 14 residues. V trimming: 5 bases; J trimming: 6 bases; junction bases outside the gene matches: 4. This chain's CDR3 is CASSLRTSGNEQFF. CDR3 DNA: TGTGCCAGCAGTCTTCGGACTAGCGGCAATGAGCAGTTCTTC.

This clonotype was seen many times. The V call is TRBV5-4, the J call TRBJ2-3, with 13 bases fitting TRBD2. CDR1 is SGHNT, CDR2 YYREEE, per germline (reference sequence). This CDR3 contains 16 residues. V lost 4 bases to trimming and J lost 2 bases; unmatched junction nucleotides: 4. CDR3 region: CASSVGTSGDTDTQYF. As DNA, the CDR3 is TGTGCCAGCAGCGTAGGGACTAGCGGGGACACAGATACGCAGTATTTT.

The genes are TRBV29-1 and TRBJ1-3; D might be TRBD1 (6 bases). The germline gives CDR1 SQVTM, CDR2 ANQGSEA. The CDR3 is 13 residues long. V was cut by 7 bases and J by 0 bases, with 10 bases left in between. CDR3 region: CSAGQSSGNTIYF. The CDR3 bases are TGCAGCGCCGGACAGTCCTCTGGAAACACCATATATTTT.

This clonotype was counted a few times. The rearrangement joins TRBV9 to TRBJ2-1; the D is unclear. CDR3 size: 14 residues. V was cut by 2 bases and J by 4 bases, with 10 bases left in between. Germline CDR1 and CDR2: SGDLS and YYNGEE. This CDR3 is CASSVNPSYNEQFF. CDR3 nucleotide sequence: TGTGCCAGCAGCGTCAACCCCTCATACAATGAGCAGTTCTTC.

The rearrangement links TRBV4-3 to TRBJ2-1; the match to TRBD2 covers 12 bases. J gave up 5 bases and V 0 bases, and 5 bases lay outside the gene matches. This CDR3 is 17 amino acids long. Germline CDR1 LGHNA, CDR2 YSLEER. The DNA for the CDR3 is TGCGCCAGCAGCCAAGATCTCCTAGCGGGAGGGAACAATGAGCAGTTCTTC. The encoded protein is CASSQDLLAGGNNEQFF.

The chain is built from TRBV29-1 and TRBJ1-1; a possible D gene is TRBD1 (6 bases). The germline V gene has CDR1 SQVTM and CDR2 ANQGSEA. The CDR3 contains 13 residues. The V gene lost 1 base and the J gene lost 11 bases, with 17 bases spanning the gap. The CDR3 region is CSVEVFQGRVAFF. The CDR3 region has the DNA TGCAGCGTTGAAGTATTCCAGGGGCGTGTGGCTTTCTTT.

The genes are TRBV2 and TRBJ2-5, with 7 bases identical to TRBD1. V lost 7 bases to trimming and J lost 4 bases; unmatched junction nucleotides: 12. Looked up from germline, CDR1 is SNHLY and CDR2 is FYNNEI. The CDR3 spans 15 residues. In DNA, the CDR3 is TGTGCCAGCAACCTACCCCGGGACAGTCGAGAGACCCAGTACTTC. Protein sequence: CASNLPRDSRETQYF. Combining the CDR3 with reference TRBV2 and TRBJ2-5 gives the whole variable domain EPEVTQTPSHQVTQMGQEVILRCVPISNHLYFYWYRQILGQKVEFLVSFYNNEISEKSEIFDDQFSVERPDGSNFTLKIRSTKLEDSAMYFCASNLPRDSRETQYFGPGTRLLVL.

This chain joins TRBV7-2 and TRBJ1-5; D remains ambiguous. The V end was cut by 0 bases, the J end by 7 bases, with 16 bases between. This CDR3 comprises 16 residues. CDR1 and CDR2 (germline): SGHTA, FQGNSA. This CDR3 is CASSLAATELGQPQHF. CDR3 sequence (DNA): TGTGCCAGCAGCTTAGCCGCCACAGAGTTAGGCCAGCCCCAGCATTTT.

This clonotype was seen a handful of times. The genes are TRBV7-8 and TRBJ2-7, with D perhaps matching TRBD1 (5 bases). The V gene's germline CDR1 is SGHVS and CDR2 FQNEAQ. CDR3 length: 14 residues. The ends were cut back, 0 bases at V and 5 bases at J, with 11 bases in the middle. CDR3 nucleotides: TGTGCCAGCAGCTTAGCGAGGACAAAAAACGAGCAGTACTTC. This encodes CASSLARTKNEQYF.

This clonotype was seen a handful of times. V usage is TRBV5-6 and J usage is TRBJ1-1, with D unclear. Germline V lookup: CDR1 SGHDT, CDR2 YYEEEE. The CDR3 contains 15 residues. The V end lost 4 bases, the J end lost 1 base, and 14 bases lay between the germline ends. The CDR3 loop reads CASSLSGSWNTEAFF. The DNA for the CDR3 is TGTGCCAGCAGCCTTTCCGGGTCATGGAACACTGAAGCTTTCTTT.